Below, 26 T cell receptor beta chains from the same sample are listed, as sequenced in a study of human T cells and chemical hapten exposure. TCRdb fed the RACE reads into MiXCR, producing one record per CDR3 protein. The sample has 180,000 or so distinct CDR3 sequences, about 14% seen once. Regarding time point: patch test 1, 2 weeks after DPC sensitization. Described treatment: therapeutic diphenylcyclopropenone sensitization with weekly scalp DPC. Sample: whole blood, taken in connection with sensitization to the hapten diphenylcyclopropenone (DPC). These TCRs come from a woman in her twenties or thirties with alopecia areata. Some clones in this sample may be carry-over from other donors' samples.

This clonotype was seen more than once but under ten times. The chain combines TRBV20-1 with TRBJ2-1; D not certain. The CDR3 runs 12 residues. CDR1 is DFQATT, CDR2 SNEGSKA, per germline (reference sequence). The V end lost 0 bases, the J end lost 8 bases, and 8 bases lay between the germline ends. The CDR3 loop is CSARDVSYEQFF. Here the CDR3 DNA reads TGCAGTGCTAGAGATGTTAGCTATGAGCAGTTCTTC.

This clonotype was counted at least ten times. The chain has TRBV7-9 and TRBJ2-5; a weak D match, TRBD2 (6 bases). The CDR3 contains 16 residues. V lost 5 bases and J 4 bases, leaving 20 bases between the germline ends. Germline loops: CDR1 SEHNR, CDR2 FQNEAQ (reference sequence). This chain's CDR3 is CASSPVSGLQGETQYF. The CDR3 nucleotides are TGTGCCAGCAGCCCAGTTAGCGGTCTCCAGGGAGAGACCCAGTACTTC.

The chain joins TRBV5-1 to TRBJ2-1; TRBD1 matches 11 bases. The CDR3 length is 16 residues. The germline CDR1 and CDR2 sequences are SGHRS and YFSETQ. V lost 4 bases to trimming and J lost 5 bases; unmatched junction nucleotides: 8. CDR3 nucleotide sequence: TGCGCCAGCAGCAGGCCCGGGACAGGGGGGAACAATGAGCAGTTCTTC. Amino acids: CASSRPGTGGNNEQFF. Supplemented by reference TRBV5-1 and TRBJ2-1, the full variable domain reads KAGVTQTPRYLIKTRGQQVTLSCSPISGHRSVSWYQQTPGQGLQFLFEYFSETQRNKGNFPGRFSGRQFSNSRSEMNVSTLELGDSALYLCASSRPGTGGNNEQFFGPGTRLTVL.

The CDR3 region has the DNA TGTGCCTGGAGTTTCCACCTGGGGAATGGCTACACCTTC. It specifies CAWSFHLGNGYTF. The rearrangement joins TRBV30 to TRBJ1-2, with unresolved D. From germline, CDR1 is GTSNPN and CDR2 SVGIG (reference sequence). V was cut by 2 bases and J by 6 bases, with 13 bases left in between. The CDR3 extends over 13 amino acids.

The chain recombines TRBV5-4 with TRBJ1-1; no firm D call. Trimming stripped 4 bases from V and 2 bases from J, with 15 bases between. Germline lookup yields CDR1 SGHNT and CDR2 YYREEE (reference sequence). The CDR3 is 15 residues long. Here the CDR3 reads CASSNPVGINTEAFF. The CDR3 DNA reads TGTGCCAGCAGCAATCCAGTGGGTATAAACACTGAAGCTTTCTTT. Full variable domain (missing parts from reference TRBV5-4 and TRBJ1-1): ETGVTQSPTHLIKTRGQQVTLRCSSQSGHNTVSWYQQALGQGPQFIFQYYREEENGRGNFPPRFSGLQFPNYSSELNVNALELDDSALYLCASSNPVGINTEAFFGQGTRLTVV.

This clonotype showed up just a few times. CDR3 loop: CSVEQGPYNEQFF. The CDR3, as DNA: TGCAGCGTTGAGCAGGGCCCCTACAATGAGCAGTTCTTC. The chain uses TRBV29-1 and TRBJ2-1; tentative D call: TRBD1 (5 bases). The CDR3 has 13 amino acids. The germline V and J ends were trimmed by 3 bases and 2 bases, with 8 bases remaining between them. Per the germline V gene, CDR1 is SQVTM and CDR2 is ANQGSEA.

The genes are TRBV29-1 and TRBJ2-1, with TRBD1 matching 7 bases. Per germline, CDR1 SQVTM and CDR2 ANQGSEA. Trimming took 6 bases from V and 8 from J; bases not matched to a gene: 10. CDR3 length: 13 amino acids. The CDR3 spells CSVQTGFTDEQFF. Here the CDR3 DNA reads TGCAGCGTCCAGACAGGGTTCACGGATGAGCAGTTCTTC.

The chain is built from TRBV7-8 and TRBJ1-5; the D gene is possibly TRBD1 (5 bases). Per the germline V gene, CDR1 is SGHVS and CDR2 is FQNEAQ. The V gene lost 5 bases and the J gene lost 5 bases, with 13 bases spanning the gap. This CDR3 comprises 14 residues. The CDR3 nucleotides read TGTGCCAGCAGCGTCGCAAGGGGAGATCAGCCCCAGCATTTT. Protein sequence: CASSVARGDQPQHF.

This clonotype was seen a handful of times. The rearrangement joins TRBV7-9 to TRBJ2-2; 7 bases map to TRBD1. Trimming cost V 6 bases and J 3 bases; bases outside gene matches: 4. CDR1 is SEHNR and CDR2 is FQNEAQ in the germline V gene (reference sequence). This CDR3 spans 14 amino acids. The CDR3 here is CASRSTGDTGELFF. CDR3 bases: TGTGCCAGCAGAAGTACAGGGGACACCGGGGAGCTGTTTTTT.

The V gene is TRBV30, the J gene TRBJ1-2; possibly TRBD1 for D (5 bases). Per germline, CDR1 GTSNPN and CDR2 SVGIG (reference sequence). The CDR3 is made up of 13 amino acids. With 4 bases removed from V and 0 bases from J, the gap between germline ends came to 9 bases. The CDR3 region is CAWTGLTNYGYTF. For the CDR3, the DNA is TGTGCCTGGACAGGGCTCACTAACTATGGCTACACCTTC.

This clonotype has ten or more counts. The chain carries TRBV5-5 and TRBJ1-6, with unresolved D. From germline, CDR1 is SGHKS and CDR2 YYEKEE (reference sequence). V lost 2 bases to trimming and J lost 8 bases, with 14 bases between them. This CDR3 comprises 15 residues. The CDR3 nucleotides read TGTGCCAGCAGCTTCGGCGGCGGGAGTTATTCACCCCTCCACTTT. This codes for CASSFGGGSYSPLHF.

J is TRBJ1-5 and V is TRBV6-2 or TRBV6-3; D is possibly TRBD1 (6 bases). The germline gives CDR1 MNHEY, CDR2 SVGEGT. V was clipped by 7 bases and J by 6 bases, with 16 bases between them. The CDR3 consists of 14 residues. CDR3 in amino acids: CASNFDQGGQPQHF. The CDR3 DNA follows: TGTGCCAGCAACTTCGACCAAGGGGGTCAGCCCCAGCATTTT.

This clonotype was found a few times. This chain connects TRBV6-5 to TRBJ2-7; the match to TRBD1 covers 9 bases. The CDR3 totals 15 residues. Germline V gene lookup returns CDR1 MNHEY and CDR2 SVGAGI. The V and J ends lost 0 bases and 3 bases, in that order; junction bases with no gene match: 3. As DNA, the CDR3 is TGTGCCAGCAGTTACTCGACAGGGGGTTACTACGAGCAGTACTTC. It is translated as CASSYSTGGYYEQYF.

The chain is built from TRBV20-1 and TRBJ1-1; 9 bases are a match to TRBD1. Germline CDR1 DFQATT, CDR2 SNEGSKA (reference sequence). Trimming cost V 5 bases and J 2 bases; bases outside gene matches: 9. CDR3 length: 15 amino acids. CDR3 loop: CSASPRTGVNTEAFF. In nucleotides, the CDR3 is TGCAGTGCTTCCCCCCGGACAGGGGTTAACACTGAAGCTTTCTTT.

This clonotype has ten or more counts. The V and J genes are TRBV20-1 and TRBJ2-7; D unresolved. Trimming shortened V by 2 bases and J by 0 bases, and 14 bases separated the two germline ends. The length of the CDR3 is 15 residues. Germline CDR1 DFQATT, CDR2 SNEGSKA (reference sequence). The CDR3 protein is CSARISGASSYEQYF. The CDR3 DNA sequence: TGCAGTGCTAGAATCTCTGGCGCGAGCTCCTACGAGCAGTACTTC.

This clonotype came up many times. The V gene is TRBV18, the J gene TRBJ2-5; D may be TRBD2 (6 bases). There are 16 residues in the CDR3. Germline V CDR1 and CDR2: KGHSH, LQKENI. Trimming removed 3 bases from V and 5 bases from J, with 19 bases in between. The CDR3, as DNA: TGTGCCAGCTCACCCCTGCCCGCGGGGCGACCGGAGACCCAGTACTTC. It codes for CASSPLPAGRPETQYF.

This clonotype was found a few times. The chain links TRBV29-1 to TRBJ2-3; 9 bases fit TRBD2. V gave up 4 bases and J gave up 1 base; unmatched junction bases: 3. This CDR3 is built from 14 residues. Germline V gene data show CDR1 as SQVTM and CDR2 as ANQGSEA. CDR3 residues: CSVGRTSGTDTQYF. The DNA for the CDR3 is TGCAGCGTTGGGAGGACTAGCGGCACAGATACGCAGTATTTT.

To note about this clonotype: Mismatch with germline at one junction end may stem from a read error. The V and J genes are TRBV6-5 and TRBJ2-2, with D perhaps matching TRBD2 (6 bases). Germline V gives CDR1 MNHEY, CDR2 SVGAGI. The CDR3 runs 19 residues. Here the CDR3 DNA reads TGTGCCAGCAGTTACTCGAGTGGGTGGCGGGGCCACGAGGCCGGGGATCTGTTTTTT. Translated: CASSYSSGWRGHEAGDLFF.

This clonotype was detected only once. The chain has TRBV20-1 and TRBJ2-3, with TRBD2 identical over 9 bases. V lost 0 bases to trimming and J lost 3 bases; unmatched junction nucleotides: 13. Germline values: CDR1 DFQATT, CDR2 SNEGSKA (reference sequence). The CDR3 consists of 18 residues. CDR3 coding DNA: TGCAGTGCTAGAGATCCGGCGGGAGGGAGCTGGGTAACAGATACGCAGTATTTT. Residues: CSARDPAGGSWVTDTQYF.

This clonotype has ten or more counts. The rearrangement links TRBV11-1 to TRBJ2-1, with TRBD2 identical over 11 bases. This CDR3 is built from 15 residues. CDR1 and CDR2 from the germline V gene are SGHAT and FQDESV (reference sequence). Unmatched junction bases numbered 7, after V lost 5 bases and J lost 7 bases. CDR3 residues: CASSRLAGKLNEQFF. The CDR3 DNA sequence: TGTGCCAGCAGCAGACTAGCGGGAAAATTGAATGAGCAGTTCTTC.

This clonotype was observed at least ten times. This chain joins TRBV4-1 and TRBJ1-3; D not resolved. In germline, CDR1 is MGHRA, CDR2 YSYEKL. This CDR3 spans 16 amino acids. V dropped 4 bases and J dropped 0 bases, with 13 bases sitting between them. Here the CDR3 reads CASSPTSQFSGNTIYF. The CDR3 coding sequence is TGCGCCAGCAGCCCGACATCGCAATTCTCTGGAAACACCATATATTTT.

This clonotype was picked up a small number of times. The chain has TRBV20-1 and TRBJ2-5, with 7 bases matching TRBD1. Trimming cost V 4 bases and J 3 bases; bases outside gene matches: 2. Germline CDR1 and CDR2: DFQATT and SNEGSKA (reference sequence). This CDR3 comprises 12 residues. CDR3 sequence (DNA): TGCAGTGCTATAGGGACAGAAGAGACCCAGTACTTC. As protein: CSAIGTEETQYF.

This sequence joins TRBV5-1 and TRBJ1-2; TRBD1 matches 9 bases. V lost 1 base, J lost 4 bases, and 14 bases stayed unmatched. Germline V gene sequence: CDR1 SGHRS, CDR2 YFSETQ. The CDR3 has 18 residues. The CDR3 DNA reads TGCGCCAGCAGCTTGTGGGCGTCGGGACAGGGAAAAATCTATGGCTACACCTTC. Translating gives CASSLWASGQGKIYGYTF.

The chain combines TRBV28 with TRBJ1-2, with a tentative D call TRBD1 (6 bases). The CDR3 loop spans 14 amino acids. Germline V lookup: CDR1 MDHEN, CDR2 SYDVKM. Trimming pared 4 bases from V and 4 bases from J, leaving 13 bases between. CDR3 nucleotide sequence: TGTGCCAGCAGTTCGGGGGCGTTGTCCTATGGCTACACCTTC. As protein: CASSSGALSYGYTF.

This clonotype was seen a few times. The DNA of the CDR3 is TGTGCCAGCAGTTTAGTGTCAGGGGGCACTGAAGCTTTCTTT. Protein product: CASSLVSGGTEAFF. The chain has TRBV12-3 or TRBV12-4 and TRBJ1-1; 7 positions match TRBD1. This CDR3 region has 14 residues. Losses at the gene ends were 1 base for V and 4 bases for J; bases not matched to a gene: 3.

This clonotype has a single count. This rearrangement joins TRBV28 to TRBJ2-6; D perhaps matches TRBD2 (5 bases). This CDR3 is 17 amino acids long. Deletions cut 3 bases from V and 3 bases from J, with 15 bases between. Germline V gene data show CDR1 as MDHEN and CDR2 as SYDVKM. Here the CDR3 reads CASSFQPLGSGANVLTF. The DNA for the CDR3 is TGTGCCAGCAGTTTTCAGCCTCTGGGGAGTGGGGCCAACGTCCTGACTTTC.